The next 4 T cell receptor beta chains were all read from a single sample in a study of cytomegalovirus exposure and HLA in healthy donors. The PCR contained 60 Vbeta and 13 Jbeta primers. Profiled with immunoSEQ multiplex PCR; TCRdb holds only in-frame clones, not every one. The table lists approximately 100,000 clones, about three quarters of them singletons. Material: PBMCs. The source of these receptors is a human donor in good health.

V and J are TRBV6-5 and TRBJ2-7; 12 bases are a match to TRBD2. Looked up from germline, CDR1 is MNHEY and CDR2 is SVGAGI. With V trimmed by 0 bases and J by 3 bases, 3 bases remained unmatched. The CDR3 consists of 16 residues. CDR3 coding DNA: TGTGCCAGCAGTTACTCGACTAGCGGGAGTAGCTACGAGCAGTACTTC. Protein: CASSYSTSGSSYEQYF.

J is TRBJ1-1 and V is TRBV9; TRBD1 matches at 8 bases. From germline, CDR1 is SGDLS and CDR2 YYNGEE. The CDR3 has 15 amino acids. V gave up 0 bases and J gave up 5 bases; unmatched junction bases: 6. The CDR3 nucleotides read TGTGCCAGCAGCGTAGTCGTCAGGGGGCTGACTGAAGCTTTCTTT. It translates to CASSVVVRGLTEAFF.

The DNA of the CDR3 is TGTGCCAGCAGCCCTGCTAGCGGGGGTACCGGGGAGCTGTTTTTT. Translated, it gives CASSPASGGTGELFF. The chain has TRBV11-3 and TRBJ2-2, with 10 positions matching TRBD2. The CDR3 sequence is 15 residues long. Germline V gives CDR1 SGHNT, CDR2 YENEEA. Trimming cost V 5 bases and J 5 bases; bases outside gene matches: 5.

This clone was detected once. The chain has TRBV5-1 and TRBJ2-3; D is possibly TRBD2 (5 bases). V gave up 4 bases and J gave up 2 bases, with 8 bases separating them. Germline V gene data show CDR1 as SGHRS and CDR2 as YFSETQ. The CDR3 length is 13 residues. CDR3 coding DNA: TGCGCCAGCAGCAACGGGATCACAGATACGCAGTATTTT. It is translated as CASSNGITDTQYF.